The sequence of this TCR beta chain was determined in a study of cytotoxic CD8 clonotypes in ibrutinib-treated CLL. Study at large: 24 partial and 2 complete responses; at median about 63 months, about 14 remitted, about twelve progressed. It was after a median 12 months of treatment, range 6 to 36, that response samples were taken.

Sequencing was performed with immunoSEQ multiplex PCR; in TCRdb, only in-frame clones are kept and a portion is missing. The sample has approximately 84,000 clones; 86% are singletons. The CDR3 consists of 13 residues. The V gene's germline CDR1 is MDHEN and CDR2 SYDVKM. The germline V and J ends were trimmed by 4 bases and 4 bases, with 7 bases remaining between them. This sample comprised PBMCs, obtained before ibrutinib treatment. The TCR was taken from a human donor with chronic lymphocytic leukemia. The rearrangement uses TRBV28 and TRBJ2-2, with unresolved D. The CDR3: CASSWPGTGELFF. CDR3 coding DNA: TGTGCCAGCAGTTGGCCAGGCACCGGGGAGCTGTTTTTT. Drawing the rest from reference TRBV28 and TRBJ2-2, the complete variable domain is DVKVTQSSRYLVKRTGEKVFLECVQDMDHENMFWYRQDPGLGLRLIYFSYDVKMKEKGDIPEGYSVSREKKERFSLILESASTNQTSMYLCASSWPGTGELFFGEGSRLTVL.